This entry is about one T cell receptor (beta chain). Its antigen is still unknown. The data were taken from a study of cytomegalovirus exposure and HLA in healthy donors. Broader study findings: According to a later analysis, donors in an Asian-associated ancestry cluster reportedly had fewer N-insertions than the approximately 670-donor mean. Per a prior analysis, the majority of TCR beta V segments were productive roughly 87% or roughly 30% of the time.

Germline CDR1 and CDR2: SGHRS and YFSETQ. This CDR3 spans 16 amino acids. V lost 2 bases, J lost 0 bases, and 12 bases lay in between. The PCR contained 60 Vbeta and 13 Jbeta primers. Method: immunoSEQ multiplex PCR; TCRdb's copy keeps in-frame clones and lacks some. The table lists tens of thousands of clones, with around 5% in the top ten. This clonotype was obtained from a man younger than 45 in good health and CMV-seropositive. Sequencing was performed on PBMCs. The chain recombines TRBV5-1 with TRBJ2-4; D might be TRBD2 (6 bases). The CDR3 DNA sequence: TGCGCCAGCAGCTTAAGGGAGCGGGTAGCCAAAAACATTCAGTACTTC. Its protein product is CASSLRERVAKNIQYF.